The next 27 T cell receptor beta chains were all read from a single sample in a study of control samples from healthy donors and cancer patients. Data came from immunoSEQ multiplex PCR; TCRdb stores just in-frame clones and leaves some out. The sample includes roughly 100,000 clones, around 90% of them seen just once. Sequencing was done on a sample of blood. These receptors all come from a man under 40 in good health.

This clone appeared once. The genes are TRBV5-6 and TRBJ2-5; D possibly corresponds to TRBD2 (5 bases). The germline V gene encodes CDR1 SGHDT and CDR2 YYEEEE. Between the trimmed V and J ends, which lost 4 bases and 6 bases, there was a span of 19 bases. This CDR3 has 15 residues. Written as DNA, the CDR3 is TGTGCCAGCAGCGGAGGCGTCTGGGATGGGCAGACCCAGTACTTC. This codes for CASSGGVWDGQTQYF.

Concerning this clone itself: Different DNA sequences within this sample yield the same CDR3. The rearrangement uses TRBV19 and TRBJ2-7; 9 bases align to TRBD1. The V segment lost 3 bases and the J segment 2 bases; nucleotides outside the gene matches: 2. CDR1 LNHDA and CDR2 SQIVND come from the germline V gene (reference sequence). The CDR3 contains 14 residues. This CDR3 reads CASSMTGGAYEQYF. In DNA, the CDR3 is TGTGCCAGTAGTATGACAGGGGGGGCCTACGAGCAGTACTTC.

CDR3 sequence reads: CASSQQSSGNTIYF. The DNA of the CDR3 is TGTGCCAGCAGCCAGCAGAGCTCTGGAAACACCATATATTTT. The rearrangement joins TRBV16 to TRBJ1-3; D remains unclear. The CDR3 length is 14 residues. The V gene lost 3 bases and the J gene lost 0 bases, with 6 bases spanning the gap. CDR1 KGHSY and CDR2 FQNENV come from the germline V gene.

Points on this clone: One junction end disagrees with the germline gene, perhaps due to a read error. The chain combines TRBV19 with TRBJ1-2; D is ambiguous. The CDR3 extends over 11 amino acids. Per the germline V gene, CDR1 is LNHDA and CDR2 is SQIVND (reference sequence). The CDR3: CASSIGPEFAF. CDR3 in DNA: TGTGCCAGTAGTATAGGTCCGGAATTTGCCTTC.

The genes are TRBV3-1 (or the pseudogene TRBV3-2) and TRBJ1-2; 7 bases map to TRBD1. The V segment lost 4 bases and the J segment 1 base; nucleotides outside the gene matches: 12. The CDR3 contains 17 residues. CDR1 LGHDT and CDR2 YNNKEL come from the germline V gene (reference sequence). CDR3 in amino acids: CASSPRDSATFNYGYTF. DNA of the CDR3: TGTGCCAGCAGCCCCCGGGACAGCGCTACTTTTAACTATGGCTACACCTTC.

V usage is TRBV27 and J usage is TRBJ1-1; 7 nucleotides line up with TRBD1. This CDR3 region has 14 residues. Germline V CDR1 and CDR2: MNHEY, SMNVEV (reference sequence). With V trimmed by 3 bases and J by 4 bases, 5 bases remained unmatched. The CDR3 sequence is CASSFGTAGTEAFF. CDR3 nucleotides: TGTGCCAGCAGTTTCGGGACAGCGGGCACTGAAGCTTTCTTT.

As for this clone: Germline and junction disagree at one end, which may indicate a read error. The chain couples TRBV27 to TRBJ2-2; possible D gene TRBD2, 6 bases. Per the germline V gene, CDR1 is MNHEY and CDR2 is SMNVEV (reference sequence). The CDR3 spans 15 residues. DNA for the CDR3: TGTGTCAGCAGTCCGATACTAGCCGGTACCGGGGAGCTGTTTTTT. Its translation is CVSSPILAGTGELFF.

The J gene is TRBJ2-3, the V gene TRBV5-4, with 9 bases aligning to TRBD2. The germline V gene encodes CDR1 SGHNT and CDR2 YYREEE (reference sequence). CDR3 length: 15 residues. The trim removed 4 bases at V and 3 bases at J, leaving 6 bases unmatched. The CDR3 bases are TGTGCCAGCAGCACCTTAGCGGGAGTGACAGATACGCAGTATTTT. As protein: CASSTLAGVTDTQYF.

This clone came up a few times. The rearrangement uses TRBV6-5 and TRBJ2-7, with TRBD2 matching over 8 bases. Germline loops: CDR1 MNHEY, CDR2 SVGAGI. Trimming at V came to 4 bases and at J to 2 bases, leaving 7 bases not matched to a gene. The CDR3 length is 15 residues. In DNA, the CDR3 is TGTGCCAGCAGTTCCGGGACTAGTAGGACCTACGAGCAGTACTTC. Encoded protein: CASSSGTSRTYEQYF.

The chain links TRBV7-6 to TRBJ2-7; no definite D call. Trimming stripped 4 bases from V and 2 bases from J, with 6 bases between. This CDR3 has 12 amino acids. Germline V gene data show CDR1 as SGHVS and CDR2 as FNYEAQ. CDR3 sequence reads: CASSSAAYEQYF. In DNA form, the CDR3 reads TGTGCCAGCAGCTCGGCGGCCTACGAGCAGTACTTC.

The rearrangement links TRBV20-1 to TRBJ1-6; 9 bases are a match to TRBD1. This CDR3 region has 14 residues. Germline V gene sequence: CDR1 DFQATT, CDR2 SNEGSKA (reference sequence). V was clipped by 3 bases and J by 10 bases; unmatched bases: 7. CDR3 region: CSASPGTGFSPLHF. The CDR3 DNA is TGCAGTGCTAGTCCAGGGACAGGGTTCTCACCCCTCCACTTT.

This clone was counted once. This chain links TRBV3-1 (or the pseudogene TRBV3-2) with TRBJ2-7; D is possibly TRBD1 (6 bases). The germline V gene has CDR1 LGHDT and CDR2 YNNKEL (reference sequence). Trimming shortened V by 0 bases and J by 5 bases, and 20 bases separated the two germline ends. The CDR3 extends over 17 amino acids. The CDR3 reads CASSQDPRGRGGNEQYF. DNA of the CDR3: TGTGCCAGCAGCCAAGATCCGCGAGGCCGAGGGGGAAACGAGCAGTACTTC.

CDR3 sequence: CASSEAGTSGSGDEQFF. CDR3 sequence (DNA): TGTGCCAGCAGTGAAGCGGGGACTAGCGGGAGTGGGGATGAGCAGTTCTTC. The V call is TRBV2, the J call TRBJ2-1, with 14 positions matching TRBD2. This CDR3 comprises 17 residues. J lost 8 bases, V lost 0 bases, and 6 bases had no gene match. Germline V gives CDR1 SNHLY, CDR2 FYNNEI.

The chain links TRBV4-1 to TRBJ2-1; 12 bases are shared with TRBD2. Looked up from germline, CDR1 is MGHRA and CDR2 is YSYEKL. J was trimmed by 7 bases and V by 1 base; bases with no gene match: 8. The CDR3 length is 17 residues. The CDR3 is CASSQVAWTSGINEQFF. DNA for the CDR3: TGCGCCAGCAGCCAAGTTGCCTGGACTAGCGGGATTAATGAGCAGTTCTTC.

The V gene is TRBV6-5, the J gene TRBJ2-7; D possibly corresponds to TRBD1 (5 bases). V lost 1 base, J lost 3 bases, and 7 bases lay in between. The CDR3 length is 13 residues. Germline lookup yields CDR1 MNHEY and CDR2 SVGAGI. CDR3 protein: CASSYFRDYEQYF. CDR3 DNA sequence: TGTGCCAGCAGTTACTTCAGGGACTACGAGCAGTACTTC.

The rearrangement links TRBV18 to TRBJ2-7; D is undetermined. Germline V CDR1 and CDR2: KGHSH, LQKENI. Trimming removed 5 bases from V and 4 bases from J, with 6 bases in between. The CDR3 runs 11 residues. In DNA form, the CDR3 reads TGTGCCAGCTCATCCCAGTACGAGCAGTACTTC. Residues: CASSSQYEQYF.

CDR3 in DNA: TGCAGCGTTGAGACCAACAGGGGGCGTCTAGTGGATACGCAGTATTTT. Translating it yields CSVETNRGRLVDTQYF. This chain connects TRBV29-1 to TRBJ2-3; TRBD1 matches 9 bases. The germline gives CDR1 SQVTM, CDR2 ANQGSEA. The length of the CDR3 is 16 residues. Germline trimming cut 3 bases from V and 6 bases from J; bases unmatched to any gene: 13.

CDR3 bases: TGTGCCTGGAGTGTAACCCAGGGCCTTGCCGAGCAGTACTTC. Translated: CAWSVTQGLAEQYF. V and J are TRBV30 and TRBJ2-7; D perhaps matches TRBD1 (5 bases). The CDR3 covers 14 residues. V was shortened by 0 bases and J by 6 bases, with 15 bases between the two germline ends. The germline V gene has CDR1 GTSNPN and CDR2 SVGIG (reference sequence).

This clone was observed once. This CDR3 reads CASSYRDIQETQYF. In DNA, the CDR3 is TGTGCCAGCAGTTACCGGGACATCCAAGAGACCCAGTACTTC. The chain recombines TRBV6-2 or TRBV6-3 with TRBJ2-5; D may be TRBD1 (6 bases). The V and J ends lost 2 bases and 1 base respectively, with 8 bases between them. There are 14 residues in the CDR3. Germline loops: CDR1 MNHEY, CDR2 SVGEGT.

This clone was seen only once. The J gene is TRBJ1-6, the V gene TRBV7-9; D is unclear. Trimming shortened V by 7 bases and J by 9 bases, and 10 bases separated the two germline ends. CDR1 is SEHNR and CDR2 is FQNEAQ in the germline V gene (reference sequence). The CDR3 spans 12 residues. The CDR3 coding sequence is TGTGCCAGCAACTTTGAGGGTTCACCCCTCCACTTT. Amino acids: CASNFEGSPLHF.

The V gene is TRBV12-3 or TRBV12-4, the J gene TRBJ1-2; 7 bases match TRBD1. This CDR3 spans 12 amino acids. The junction had 0 bases not matched to a gene; V was cut back by 5 bases and J by 3 bases. The CDR3 spells CASSGQDYGYTF. CDR3 nucleotide sequence: TGTGCCAGCAGTGGACAGGACTATGGCTACACCTTC.

This chain uses TRBV5-1 with TRBJ2-2; 9 nucleotides match TRBD1. Germline CDR1 reads SGHRS; CDR2 reads YFSETQ. This CDR3 comprises 18 residues. Losses at the gene ends were 0 bases for V and 0 bases for J; bases not matched to a gene: 6. In nucleotides, the CDR3 is TGCGCCAGCAGCTTGGGGGACAGGGTAAGAGCGAACACCGGGGAGCTGTTTTTT. Amino acids: CASSLGDRVRANTGELFF.

The chain combines TRBV27 with TRBJ2-7; 8 nucleotides match TRBD2. This CDR3 spans 15 amino acids. Trimming took 5 bases from V and 2 from J; bases not matched to a gene: 8. Per the germline V gene, CDR1 is MNHEY and CDR2 is SMNVEV (reference sequence). The CDR3 DNA sequence: TGTGCCAGCAGTCCGAAAGCGGGAGACCCCTACGAGCAGTACTTC. Protein product: CASSPKAGDPYEQYF.

The chain has TRBV2 and TRBJ2-2, with 8 bases fitting TRBD2. Looked up from germline, CDR1 is SNHLY and CDR2 is FYNNEI. Germline trimming cut 10 bases from V and 6 bases from J; bases unmatched to any gene: 10. CDR3 length: 14 residues. The CDR3 reads CATAKRESSGELFF. CDR3 DNA sequence: TGTGCCACCGCCAAGCGGGAGAGTTCCGGGGAGCTGTTTTTT. The full variable domain, completed using reference TRBV2 and TRBJ2-2, is EPEVTQTPSHQVTQMGQEVILRCVPISNHLYFYWYRQILGQKVEFLVSFYNNEISEKSEIFDDQFSVERPDGSNFTLKIRSTKLEDSAMYFCATAKRESSGELFFGEGSRLTVL.

This clone was found once. V and J are TRBV30 and TRBJ2-7; 8 bases agree with TRBD1. Germline V gene data show CDR1 as GTSNPN and CDR2 as SVGIG (reference sequence). The CDR3 sequence is 14 residues long. The junction had 7 bases not matched to a gene; V was cut back by 2 bases and J by 4 bases. The CDR3 DNA is TGTGCCTGGAGTCCCGGACAGGGTATGTACGAGCAGTACTTC. Its translation: CAWSPGQGMYEQYF.

The chain links TRBV2 to TRBJ2-5; 14 bases map to TRBD2. This CDR3 has 18 residues. Germline loops: CDR1 SNHLY, CDR2 FYNNEI. Trimming cost V 5 bases and J 3 bases; bases outside gene matches: 11. CDR3 DNA sequence: TGTGCCAGCAGTCGACGCGCACCGGGACTAGCGGGGGAAGAGACCCAGTACTTC. It is translated as CASSRRAPGLAGEETQYF.

Comment on this clone: The identical CDR3 is also encoded by other nucleotide sequences in the sample. The J gene is TRBJ1-6, the V gene TRBV18, with 8 nucleotides matching TRBD1. In germline, CDR1 is KGHSH, CDR2 LQKENI. This CDR3 spans 16 amino acids. V lost 6 bases, J lost 5 bases, and 9 bases stayed unmatched. In nucleotides, the CDR3 is TGTGCCAGCTCGCTAAGGACAGGGCGCGATAATTCACCCCTCCACTTT. It encodes CASSLRTGRDNSPLHF.